Shown below are 8 T cell receptor beta chains from a single sample sequenced in a study of OX40 agonist ivuxolimab in advanced cancers. The method was immunoSEQ multiplex PCR; TCRdb's version includes in-frame clones alone and lacks a portion of them. This sample yields more than 30,000 clones, of which approximately 90% are seen a single time; about 4% belongs to the top ten. The sequences come from CD4+ or CD8+ T cells sorted from blood, collected in a trial of the OX40 agonist ivuxolimab. Receptors originate from an adult with an advanced solid tumor such as melanoma, head and neck, liver or kidney cancer.

The CDR3 DNA reads TGTGCCAGCAGTGAGGTGGGAGCAGGGGTAAGGGAGCAGTACTTC. This translates into CASSEVGAGVREQYF. V and J are TRBV6-1 and TRBJ2-7; D might be TRBD1 (6 bases). V was trimmed by 3 bases and J by 7 bases, leaving 19 bases between them. The CDR3 contains 15 residues. Germline V lookup: CDR1 MNHNS, CDR2 SASEGT.

V and J are TRBV2 and TRBJ2-1; 8 bases are a match to TRBD1. This CDR3 is built from 13 residues. Losses at the gene ends were 7 bases for V and 7 bases for J; bases not matched to a gene: 6. Per the germline V gene, CDR1 is SNHLY and CDR2 is FYNNEI. The CDR3 DNA follows: TGTGCCAGCAAAGCGACAGGGGCGAATGAGCAGTTCTTC. This gives the protein CASKATGANEQFF.

This chain connects TRBV7-2 to TRBJ2-4; no reliable D call. In germline, CDR1 is SGHTA, CDR2 FQGNSA. V was cut by 5 bases and J by 0 bases, with 11 bases left in between. CDR3 length equals 15 residues. The CDR3 sequence is CASSPGGLAKNIQYF. The DNA of the CDR3 is TGTGCCAGCAGCCCGGGCGGTCTAGCCAAAAACATTCAGTACTTC.

In nucleotides, the CDR3 is TGCGCCAGCAGCCTCAGGGTCGGCTCTGGGGCCAACGTCCTGACTTTC. Amino acid sequence: CASSLRVGSGANVLTF. This chain connects TRBV5-1 to TRBJ2-6, with D tentatively TRBD1 (5 bases). The V end was cut by 4 bases, the J end by 0 bases, with 11 bases between. Germline V gene data show CDR1 as SGHRS and CDR2 as YFSETQ. The CDR3 consists of 16 residues.

This clone was found a few times. V gene TRBV7-3 combines with J gene TRBJ2-5; D gene uncertain. This CDR3 spans 13 amino acids. Germline-derived CDR1 and CDR2 are SGHTA and FQGTGA. V lost 2 bases and J 1 base, leaving 5 bases between the germline ends. The CDR3 loop reads CASSLSSQETQYF. The CDR3 bases are TGTGCCAGCAGCTTATCTAGCCAAGAGACCCAGTACTTC. The variable domain in full, completed from reference TRBV7-3 and TRBJ2-5, reads GAGVSQTPSNKVTEKGKYVELRCDPISGHTALYWYRQSLGQGPEFLIYFQGTGAADDSGLPNDRFFAVRPEGSVSTLKIQRTERGDSAVYLCASSLSSQETQYFGPGTRLLVL.

This clone occurred once. This chain joins TRBV5-1 and TRBJ1-1; D uncertain. This CDR3 has 15 residues. Germline CDR1 reads SGHRS; CDR2 reads YFSETQ. Trimming stripped 0 bases from V and 6 bases from J, with 15 bases between. CDR3 protein: CASSLEADGSAEAFF. The CDR3 nucleotides read TGCGCCAGCAGCTTGGAGGCCGATGGGTCGGCTGAAGCTTTCTTT.

The count of this clone is one. This chain links TRBV19 with TRBJ2-5; possibly TRBD1 for D (5 bases). V lost 2 bases and J lost 2, with 9 bases in between. The CDR3 is 14 amino acids. Germline values: CDR1 LNHDA, CDR2 SQIVND (reference sequence). The CDR3 nucleotides are TGTGCCAGTAGTATACAGGGATGGCAAGAGACCCAGTACTTC. Translated, it gives CASSIQGWQETQYF.

This clone came up once. The CDR3 loop is CASSLGGLPTGELFF. The CDR3 region has the DNA TGTGCCAGCAGCTTGGGGGGACTACCAACCGGGGAGCTGTTTTTT. V is TRBV5-6 and J is TRBJ2-2, with 7 bases lining up with TRBD2. V gave up 0 bases and J gave up 5 bases; unmatched junction bases: 4. Germline V gene data show CDR1 as SGHDT and CDR2 as YYEEEE. This CDR3 comprises 15 residues.